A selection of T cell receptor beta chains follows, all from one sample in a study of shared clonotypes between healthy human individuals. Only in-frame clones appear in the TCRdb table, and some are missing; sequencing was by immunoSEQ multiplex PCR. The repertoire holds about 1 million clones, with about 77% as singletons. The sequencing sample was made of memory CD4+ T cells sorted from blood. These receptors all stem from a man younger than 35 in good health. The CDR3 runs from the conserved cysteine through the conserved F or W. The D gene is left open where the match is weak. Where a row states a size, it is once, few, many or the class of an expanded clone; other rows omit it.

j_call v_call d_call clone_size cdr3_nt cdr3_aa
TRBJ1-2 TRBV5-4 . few TGTGCCAGCAGCACCGACAGATTCTATGGCTACACCTTC CASSTDRFYGYTF
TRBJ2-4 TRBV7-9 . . TGTGCCAGCAGCTTAGATGGCGTCAGCCTAGCCAAAAACATTCAGTACTTC CASSLDGVSLAKNIQYF
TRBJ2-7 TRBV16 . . TGTGCCAGCAGCCAACGAGCGGCGACAGTGCAGTACTTC CASSQRAATVQYF
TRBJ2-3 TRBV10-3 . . TGTGCCATCAGCCCCGGGACTAGCACAGATACGCAGTATTTT CAISPGTSTDTQYF
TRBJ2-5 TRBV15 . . TGTGCCACCAGCAGAGATTTGCCCTCTGGAGGAGAGACCCAGTACTTC CATSRDLPSGGETQYF
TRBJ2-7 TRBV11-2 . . TGTGCCAGCAGCTTAGATTTGTGGAAGTCCTACGAGCAGTACTTC CASSLDLWKSYEQYF
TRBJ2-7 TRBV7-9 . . TGTGCCAGCAGCGTGGACGGAGTCTCCTACGAGCAGTACTTC CASSVDGVSYEQYF
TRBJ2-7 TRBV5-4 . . TGTGCCAGCAGCTTAACTAGAAACCAACCCGAGCAGTACTTC CASSLTRNQPEQYF
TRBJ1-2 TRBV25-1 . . TGTGCCGGGGGGACATGGCGCTACACCTTC CAGGTWRYTF
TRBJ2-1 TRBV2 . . TGTGCCAGCATGCAGGGACGGGATGAGCAGTTCTTC CASMQGRDEQFF
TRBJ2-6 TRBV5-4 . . TGTGCCAGCAGCTCCCTTATGTCCTCTGGGGCCAACGTCCTGACTTTC CASSSLMSSGANVLTF